A selection of T cell receptor beta chains follows, all from one sample in a study of cytomegalovirus exposure and HLA in healthy donors. Data came from immunoSEQ multiplex PCR; TCRdb stores just in-frame clones and leaves some out. This sample has tens of thousands of clones; about 80% occur once, and the top ten carry 32%. The sequenced sample consisted of PBMCs. The origin of the receptors is a man in his fifties in good health and CMV-seropositive. CDR3s include the opening cysteine and the closing phenylalanine or tryptophan. D genes are given only for firm matches. Clone size is given for some rows only: seen once, a few or many times, or a class if the clone is expanded.

clone_size d_call j_call v_call cdr3_nt cdr3_aa
NA TRBD2 TRBJ2-1 TRBV7-9 TGTGCCAGCAGCCTACAAGGACTAGCGGGAGTTTATGAGCGGTTCTTC CASSLQGLAGVYERFF
few NA TRBJ2-3 TRBV5-4 TGTGCCAGCAGCTTCGACAGCGGCACAGATACGCAGTATTTT CASSFDSGTDTQYF
NA TRBD1 TRBJ2-4 TRBV16 TGTGCCAGCAGCCAATGGGGTGCGTTGGAAGGGGGCACCGTGGGGGACCAGGTGTGGAACATTCAGTACTTC CASSQWGALEGGTVGDQVWNIQYF
NA NA TRBJ2-3 TRBV6-1 TGTGCCAGCAGTGAAGCGGGGTTAACTAAGCGGGCGCAGTATTTT CASSEAGLTKRAQYF
NA TRBD1 TRBJ1-4 TRBV10-1 TGCGCCAGCAGTCTTGGGGGGGACAGGGGGGAAAAACTGTTTTTT CASSLGGDRGEKLFF
NA TRBD2 TRBJ2-7 TRBV2 TGTGCCAGCAGCGACATCCCTATGGGTAGCGGGAGCGCACCGGTGCAGTACTTC CASSDIPMGSGSAPVQYF
NA NA TRBJ2-1 TRBV4-2 TGTGCCAGCAGCCACCCTACTAGCTTGCATGAGCAGTTCTTC CASSHPTSLHEQFF
NA NA TRBJ2-2 TRBV19 TGTGCCAGTAGTATTGTTAGGGGTAACACCGGGGAGCTGTTTTTT CASSIVRGNTGELFF
NA TRBD1 TRBJ1-5 TRBV6-1 TGTGCCAGCACCGAACGGACAGGGGGCGTTCAGCCCCAGCATTTT CASTERTGGVQPQHF
few NA TRBJ1-5 TRBV4-1 TGCGCCAGCAGCCAAGAGACGGCAGGTTTACAGCCCCAGCATTTT CASSQETAGLQPQHF
NA NA TRBJ2-7 TRBV4-1 TGCGCCAGCAGCCAAGAAGGGACCGCCCCCAGGGGCGAGCAGTACTTC CASSQEGTAPRGEQYF
NA NA TRBJ1-2 TRBV14 TGTGCCAGCAGCCAAGATAGGTCGCACCGTCGGGCCTTC CASSQDRSHRRAF
NA NA TRBJ2-3 TRBV9 TGTGCCAGCAGCGGGGGACTTTCGGAGGCAGATACGCAGTATTTT CASSGGLSEADTQYF
NA TRBD2 TRBJ2-5 TRBV7-6 TGTGCCAGCAGCTCCCGCTGGCGGGAGGAAGAGACCCAGTACTTC CASSSRWREEETQYF
NA NA TRBJ2-3 TRBV11-3 TGTGCCAGCAGCTTAGAGGGAGACACAGATACGCAGTATTTT CASSLEGDTDTQYF
NA TRBD1 TRBJ2-1 TRBV19 TGTGCCAGTAGTATGACAGGGGCGCTGAATGAGCAGTTCTTC CASSMTGALNEQFF
NA TRBD1 TRBJ2-1 TRBV2 TGTGCCAGCAGCGTTGACAGGGGCTCCTACAATGAGCAGTTCTTC CASSVDRGSYNEQFF
NA TRBD1 TRBJ1-3 TRBV7-9 TGTGCCAGCAGCACGCATCTGGACAGGGGGCGAGGTGGAAACACCATATATTTT CASSTHLDRGRGGNTIYF
NA TRBD2 TRBJ2-3 TRBV7-2 TGTGCCAGCAGCTTAGCGTCGGTGGGGACTAGCTGGGGGGATACGCAGTATTTT CASSLASVGTSWGDTQYF
NA TRBD2 TRBJ2-7 TRBV4-1 TGCGCCAGCAGCCATAGAACCGGACTAGCGGGAGACGACGAGCAGTACTTC CASSHRTGLAGDDEQYF
NA TRBD2 TRBJ2-3 TRBV5-4 TGTGCCAGCAATCCCTTGAGGGAGGGCCCGCTAGATACGCAGTATTTT CASNPLREGPLDTQYF
NA NA TRBJ1-3 TRBV7-2 TGTGCCAGCAGCTCCTCGAGCCGCTCTGGAAACACCATATATTTT CASSSSSRSGNTIYF
NA TRBD2 TRBJ2-7 TRBV5-4 TGTGCCAGCAGCCCCGGGACTAGCGGGAGGGGGTCCTACGAGCAGTACTTC CASSPGTSGRGSYEQYF
NA TRBD1 TRBJ1-2 TRBV10-3 TGTGCCATCAGTCCCGGGACAGGGTTGGTGCGCGGCTACACCTTC CAISPGTGLVRGYTF
NA NA TRBJ1-5 TRBV6-5 TGTGCCAGCAGTGGGGGCCGCGGAAGCAATCAGCCCCAGCATTTT CASSGGRGSNQPQHF
NA TRBD2 TRBJ2-1 TRBV2 TGTGCCAGCAGCACCAGTGGGACTAGCGGGACCCACCAGAGGAATGAGCAGTTCTTC CASSTSGTSGTHQRNEQFF
NA NA TRBJ1-2 TRBV30 TGTGCCTGGAGCCAGGGCGATGGCTACACCTTC CAWSQGDGYTF
NA TRBD1 TRBJ1-3 TRBV30 TGTGCCTGGAGTGTAGGTGGGACAGGTGGAAACACCATATATTTT CAWSVGGTGGNTIYF
NA TRBD1 TRBJ2-3 TRBV30 TGTGCCTGGAGTACAGGGGACACAGATACGCAGTATTTT CAWSTGDTDTQYF
NA TRBD2 TRBJ2-7 TRBV7-3 TGTGCCAGCAGCCCGAATCTAGCGGCCTCTTCCTACGAGCAGTACTTC CASSPNLAASSYEQYF
few TRBD1 TRBJ1-2 TRBV18 TGTGCCAGCTCACCCCAAGCCACAGGGGGCGTCGTCAAATACACCTTC CASSPQATGGVVKYTF
NA NA TRBJ1-1 TRBV5-1 TGCGCCAGCAGCCTGCCCGGAGGGATCAACCGGGCTTTCTTT CASSLPGGINRAFF
NA TRBD1 TRBJ2-5 TRBV6-6 TGTGCCAGCACACAGGGGGAGGAGACCCAGTACTTC CASTQGEETQYF
NA TRBD1 TRBJ2-3 TRBV4-1 TGCGCCAGCAGCCAAGAGGAGACAGGGTACACAGATACGCAGTATTTT CASSQEETGYTDTQYF
NA NA TRBJ2-1 TRBV7-2 TGTGCCAGCAGCGTCCCCCGGGACTCTCCAGAGCAGTTCTTC CASSVPRDSPEQFF
NA NA TRBJ1-2 TRBV30 TGTGCCTGGAGTGTTGGGGGCGGCTATGGCTACACCTTC CAWSVGGGYGYTF
NA NA TRBJ1-1 TRBV21-1 TGTGCCAGCAGCGCCCTGACAGGTTTAGAGACTGAAGCTTTCTTT CASSALTGLETEAFF
NA NA TRBJ2-7 TRBV7-2 TGTGCCAGCACCGAGACAGCCACGGTCTCCTACGAGCAGTACTTC CASTETATVSYEQYF
once NA TRBJ2-7 TRBV30 TGTGCCTGGAGTGTTAGCGGCGAGCAGTACTTC CAWSVSGEQYF
NA TRBD2 TRBJ2-1 TRBV30 TGTGCCTGGACACTCGGACTAGCGGGAGTTTCCTACAATGAGCAGTTCTTC CAWTLGLAGVSYNEQFF
NA TRBD1 TRBJ1-2 TRBV29-1 TGCAGCGTTGAAGATCCGGGATCAGGGGGTGACACCTTC CSVEDPGSGGDTF
NA TRBD2 TRBJ2-1 TRBV27 TGTGCCAGCAGTTCCGCTAGCGGACCACCCTACAATGAGCAGTTCTTC CASSSASGPPYNEQFF
NA TRBD1 TRBJ1-2 TRBV6-5 TGTGCCAGCAGTGACAGGGTAGGGGGCTACACCTTC CASSDRVGGYTF
NA TRBD2 TRBJ2-4 TRBV9 TGTGCCAGCAGCCGCGTGGCGGGAGAAAACAGTCAGTACTTC CASSRVAGENSQYF
NA TRBD1 TRBJ2-1 TRBV4-2 TGTGCCAGCAGCCAAGATTTGGACAGGTCTTACAATGAGCAGTTCTTC CASSQDLDRSYNEQFF
NA NA TRBJ2-1 TRBV21-1 TGTGCCAGCAGCACTCGGACAGGGGGCAGTTACAATGAGCAGTTCTTC CASSTRTGGSYNEQFF
once TRBD1 TRBJ2-1 TRBV18 TGTGCCAGCTCACCCCGGGACAGTCAGGGGAATGAGCAGTTCTTC CASSPRDSQGNEQFF
once TRBD2 TRBJ2-3 TRBV10-3 TGTGCCTCAAAAGCCGGGACTAGCGAGTTAGATACGCAGTATTTT CASKAGTSELDTQYF
NA TRBD1 TRBJ2-2 TRBV11-2 TGTGCCAGCAGCTTGACAGGGTACACCGGGGAGCTGTTTTTT CASSLTGYTGELFF
few TRBD2 TRBJ2-7 TRBV11-2 TGTGCCAGCAGCTTATCTGACGGGGGGGACTACGAGCAGTACTTC CASSLSDGGDYEQYF
NA TRBD2 TRBJ2-1 TRBV30 TGTGCCTGGACCGGGACTAGCCCCCTCAATGAGCAGTTCTTC CAWTGTSPLNEQFF
NA TRBD1 TRBJ2-4 TRBV9 TGTGCCAGCGGCCCAGGACAGGGGAGTGGCATTCAGTACTTC CASGPGQGSGIQYF
NA TRBD2 TRBJ2-5 TRBV10-1 TGCGCCAGCGGCGAACTAGCGGCCCAAGAGACCCAGTACTTC CASGELAAQETQYF
NA NA TRBJ2-7 TRBV7-9 TGTGCCAGCAGCTTAGCGATGGGAGTCTACGAGCAGTACTTC CASSLAMGVYEQYF
NA NA TRBJ2-5 TRBV7-9 TGTGCCAGCAGCTTAGGGGCAAGAGCGGCCGAAGAGACCCAGTACTTC CASSLGARAAEETQYF
few NA TRBJ1-3 TRBV4-1 TGCGCCAGCAGCCAATCCGTGCTAGGGGCTGGAAACACCATATATTTT CASSQSVLGAGNTIYF
NA NA TRBJ2-3 TRBV5-4 TGTGCCAGCAGCTTGGGCTGGGGAGGAGATACGCAGTATTTT CASSLGWGGDTQYF
NA NA TRBJ1-1 TRBV10-3 TGTGCCATCAGTTACTCACCCGACTCGAACACTGAAGCTTTCTTT CAISYSPDSNTEAFF
NA NA TRBJ1-1 TRBV5-4 TGTGCCAGCAGCTTGGTCATGAACACTGAAGCTTTCTTT CASSLVMNTEAFF
NA NA TRBJ1-5 TRBV27 TGTGCCAGCAGTGGTGGCGGGGCCCAGCATTTT CASSGGGAQHF